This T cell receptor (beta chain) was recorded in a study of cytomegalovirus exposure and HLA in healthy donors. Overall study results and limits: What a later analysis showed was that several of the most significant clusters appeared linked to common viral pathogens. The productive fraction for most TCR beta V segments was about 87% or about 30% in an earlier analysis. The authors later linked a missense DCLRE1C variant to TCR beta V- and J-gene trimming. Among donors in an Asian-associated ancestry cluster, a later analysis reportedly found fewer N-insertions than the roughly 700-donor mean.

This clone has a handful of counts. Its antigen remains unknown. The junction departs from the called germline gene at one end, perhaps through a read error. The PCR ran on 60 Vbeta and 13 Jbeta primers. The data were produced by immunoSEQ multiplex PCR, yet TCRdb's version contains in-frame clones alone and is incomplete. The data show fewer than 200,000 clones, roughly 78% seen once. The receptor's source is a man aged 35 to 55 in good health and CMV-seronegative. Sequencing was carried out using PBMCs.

CDR3 DNA: TGTTCCAGCAGCTTAGGACCCGGGACAGGGGGCTACGAGCAGTACTTC. Protein: CSSSLGPGTGGYEQYF. V and J are TRBV7-9 and TRBJ2-7; the match to TRBD1 covers 11 bases. The CDR3 runs 16 residues. Germline loops: CDR1 SEHNR, CDR2 FQNEAQ (reference sequence).